Listed below are T cell receptor beta chains from one sample, sequenced in a study of blood T cell repertoires in COVID-19. TCRdb's table, derived via immunoSEQ multiplex PCR, lists solely in-frame clones and lacks some. The sample lists some 78,000 clones, 86% occurring once. The sequenced sample consisted of peripheral blood. The receptors were sampled from a middle-aged man with active or convalescent COVID-19. Both conserved end residues are part of each CDR3. The order of the fields is J gene, D gene, V gene, CDR3 protein. D genes are given only for firm matches.

TRBJ2-6	NA	TRBV6-5	CASSYRGSGANVLTF
TRBJ2-3	TRBD1	TRBV6-1	CASSETGGPTDTQYF
TRBJ1-1	TRBD1	TRBV18	CASSPRGQGGMNTEAFF
TRBJ2-1	TRBD2	TRBV5-1	CASSQLAGGYNEQFF
TRBJ2-4	TRBD2	TRBV5-6	CASSLGASGSRDIQYF
TRBJ2-2	TRBD2	TRBV29-1	CSVERLADTGELFF
TRBJ1-2	NA	TRBV7-2	CASSLVGQGHGYTF
TRBJ2-3	NA	TRBV19	CASKGGINTDTQYF
TRBJ1-1	TRBD1	TRBV18	CASSPDRALNTEAFF
TRBJ1-6	NA	TRBV7-2	CAGADRANNSPLHF
TRBJ2-2	NA	TRBV11-2	CASSLSWNTGELFF
TRBJ1-2	NA	TRBV20-1	CSASLRGPYGYTF
TRBJ1-5	NA	TRBV19	CASSRQNQPQHF
TRBJ2-7	NA	TRBV21-1	CASSTPGTGVLDEQYF
TRBJ1-2	NA	TRBV6-5	CATRGTGGQGGYTF
TRBJ2-2	TRBD1	TRBV9	CASSAYTLGTETGELFF
TRBJ2-5	NA	TRBV3-1/TRBV3-2	CATSPEARKETQYF
TRBJ2-2	NA	TRBV19	CASSIPRKSGELFF
TRBJ2-5	TRBD2	TRBV2	CASSALAGGVLTQYF
TRBJ2-5	TRBD1	TRBV11-2	CASSPRTGSGETQYF
TRBJ2-2	NA	TRBV30	CAWSVRLDGGELFF
TRBJ1-6	TRBD1	TRBV6-6	CASSYGTGGNSPLHF
TRBJ1-2	TRBD1	TRBV9	CASSADRSGYTF
TRBJ1-4	NA	TRBV5-5	CASSLIFQGYATNEKLFF
TRBJ2-3	TRBD1	TRBV7-8	CASSLGQKTDTQYF
TRBJ1-5	NA	TRBV19	CASRSGGGSNQPQHF
TRBJ2-5	NA	TRBV15	CATSRGLAYQETQYF
TRBJ2-6	NA	TRBV30	CAWSPGGANVLTF
TRBJ1-3	NA	TRBV7-2	CASSLQGSGNTIYF
TRBJ1-1	TRBD1	TRBV5-1	CASSLAAAGGTEAFF
TRBJ1-1	NA	TRBV12-3/TRBV12-4	CASSLRGGSEAFF
TRBJ2-1	TRBD2	TRBV7-2	CASSLAAAGSGYEQFF
TRBJ2-5	NA	TRBV18	CASSPSGKETQYF
TRBJ2-1	TRBD2	TRBV19	CASSTLPLAGDEQFF
TRBJ1-1	TRBD1	TRBV5-8	CASSLVAGGPREAFF
TRBJ2-1	TRBD1	TRBV23-1	CASSPTGTGGNEQFF